The rows below give T cell receptor beta chains drawn from one sample of a study of vaccination effects on CD4 cells after COVID-19. Sequencing used immunoSEQ multiplex PCR; TCRdb keeps in-frame clones, though not all of them. The sample includes more than 55,000 clones, around four fifths seen only once; the top ten take about 4.5%. These TCRs are of unknown antigen specificity. Here the sequenced sample was CD4+ T cells from PBMCs cultured without peptide, taken after COVID-19 vaccination. These receptors were obtained from a human donor who received a COVID-19 vaccine. The CDR3 runs from the conserved cysteine through the conserved F or W. The D gene is left open where the match is weak. Not every row has a clone size; where given, it reads once, few, many or a size class.

V gene: TRBV3-1/TRBV3-2
J gene: TRBJ1-1
clone size: -
D gene: -
CDR3 protein: CASSLADTEAFF
CDR3 DNA: TGTGCCAGCAGCCTCGCAGACACTGAAGCTTTCTTT

V gene: TRBV4-2
J gene: TRBJ2-6
clone size: few
D gene: -
CDR3 protein: CASSLDRSSGANVLTF
CDR3 DNA: TGTGCCAGCAGCCTAGACAGGTCCTCTGGGGCCAACGTCCTGACTTTC

V gene: TRBV3-1/TRBV3-2
J gene: TRBJ1-6
clone size: -
D gene: -
CDR3 protein: CASSRGEGTNSPLHF
CDR3 DNA: TGTGCCAGCAGCCGAGGAGAGGGGACTAATTCACCCCTCCACTTT

V gene: TRBV30
J gene: TRBJ2-7
clone size: -
D gene: -
CDR3 protein: CAWSVSGPTSYEQYF
CDR3 DNA: TGTGCCTGGAGTGTATCGGGACCTACCTCCTACGAGCAGTACTTC

V gene: TRBV5-1
J gene: TRBJ2-5
clone size: few
D gene: -
CDR3 protein: CASSLDTQETQYF
CDR3 DNA: TGCGCCAGCAGCTTGGATACCCAAGAGACCCAGTACTTC

V gene: TRBV5-1
J gene: TRBJ2-1
clone size: few
D gene: -
CDR3 protein: CASSFTGGSRNEQFF
CDR3 DNA: TGCGCCAGCAGCTTCACTGGGGGGTCCAGGAATGAGCAGTTCTTC

V gene: TRBV20-1
J gene: TRBJ1-5
clone size: -
D gene: -
CDR3 protein: CSARYGGSLHF
CDR3 DNA: TGCAGTGCTAGGTACGGGGGCAGCTTACATTTT

V gene: TRBV30
J gene: TRBJ2-3
clone size: -
D gene: -
CDR3 protein: CAWGTFTDTQYF
CDR3 DNA: TGTGCCTGGGGAACCTTCACAGATACGCAGTATTTT

V gene: TRBV7-2
J gene: TRBJ2-3
clone size: -
D gene: TRBD2
CDR3 protein: CASRAGGYGTDTQYF
CDR3 DNA: TGTGCCAGCAGAGCGGGAGGGTATGGCACAGATACGCAGTATTTT

V gene: TRBV20-1
J gene: TRBJ2-3
clone size: few
D gene: TRBD1
CDR3 protein: CSASGPGLTGTDTQYF
CDR3 DNA: TGCAGTGCTAGTGGACCCGGCCTGACAGGGACGGATACGCAGTATTTT

V gene: TRBV10-3
J gene: TRBJ1-2
clone size: -
D gene: -
CDR3 protein: CAISEQTVTVNYGYTF
CDR3 DNA: TGTGCCATCAGTGAACAGACAGTAACCGTCAACTATGGCTACACCTTC

V gene: TRBV2
J gene: TRBJ2-7
clone size: -
D gene: -
CDR3 protein: CASSAVLFSYEQYF
CDR3 DNA: TGTGCCAGCAGTGCTGTCTTGTTCTCCTACGAGCAGTACTTC

V gene: TRBV7-2
J gene: TRBJ1-1
clone size: once
D gene: -
CDR3 protein: CASGLLRIGMNTEAFF
CDR3 DNA: TGTGCCAGCGGCCTCCTTCGGATTGGTATGAACACTGAAGCTTTCTTT

V gene: TRBV2
J gene: TRBJ1-4
clone size: -
D gene: TRBD1
CDR3 protein: CASARDRGLSNEKLFF
CDR3 DNA: TGTGCCAGCGCCCGGGACAGGGGGCTATCTAATGAAAAACTGTTTTTT

V gene: TRBV9
J gene: TRBJ2-3
clone size: -
D gene: -
CDR3 protein: CASSVAVGGLADTQYF
CDR3 DNA: TGTGCCAGCAGCGTAGCGGTTGGGGGTCTGGCAGATACGCAGTATTTT

V gene: TRBV7-8
J gene: TRBJ1-3
clone size: -
D gene: -
CDR3 protein: CASSLGQPGGTIYF
CDR3 DNA: TGTGCCAGCAGCTTAGGCCAGCCGGGTGGCACCATATATTTT

V gene: TRBV4-3
J gene: TRBJ1-4
clone size: once
D gene: TRBD1
CDR3 protein: CASSLRTGGGEKLFF
CDR3 DNA: TGCGCCAGCAGCCTTAGGACAGGGGGCGGTGAAAAACTGTTTTTT

V gene: TRBV9
J gene: TRBJ1-6
clone size: -
D gene: TRBD1
CDR3 protein: CASSRRTGRDSPLHF
CDR3 DNA: TGTGCCAGCAGTCGAAGGACAGGGAGGGATTCACCCCTCCACTTT

V gene: TRBV5-1
J gene: TRBJ1-5
clone size: few
D gene: -
CDR3 protein: CASSYAGGGGQPQHF
CDR3 DNA: TGCGCCAGCAGCTATGCCGGAGGGGGAGGTCAGCCCCAGCATTTT

V gene: TRBV24-1
J gene: TRBJ2-7
clone size: -
D gene: TRBD2
CDR3 protein: CATSEGGAGAYEQYF
CDR3 DNA: TGTGCCACCAGTGAGGGAGGCGCGGGGGCCTACGAGCAGTACTTC

V gene: TRBV27
J gene: TRBJ1-5
clone size: -
D gene: -
CDR3 protein: CASSVSGYSNQPQHF
CDR3 DNA: TGTGCCAGCAGTGTTTCCGGATATAGCAATCAGCCCCAGCATTTT

V gene: TRBV5-1
J gene: TRBJ2-5
clone size: -
D gene: -
CDR3 protein: CASSQSRGARVEEETQYF
CDR3 DNA: TGCGCCAGCAGCCAAAGCCGGGGAGCGCGCGTGGAAGAAGAGACCCAGTACTTC

V gene: TRBV4-3
J gene: TRBJ1-1
clone size: -
D gene: -
CDR3 protein: CASSQEQGRNEAFF
CDR3 DNA: TGCGCCAGCAGCCAAGAACAGGGAAGGAATGAAGCTTTCTTT

V gene: TRBV4-3
J gene: TRBJ2-2
clone size: -
D gene: -
CDR3 protein: CASSQDFQRRFGPGELFF
CDR3 DNA: TGCGCCAGCAGCCAAGATTTCCAGCGCCGGTTTGGCCCTGGGGAGCTGTTTTTT

V gene: TRBV6-5
J gene: TRBJ1-1
clone size: -
D gene: TRBD1
CDR3 protein: CASRDDRGYTEAFF
CDR3 DNA: TGTGCCAGCAGGGACGACAGGGGGTACACTGAAGCTTTCTTT

V gene: TRBV7-2
J gene: TRBJ1-2
clone size: once
D gene: -
CDR3 protein: CASSTRQGWYGYTF
CDR3 DNA: TGTGCCAGCAGCACCAGGCAGGGGTGGTATGGCTACACCTTC

V gene: TRBV7-2
J gene: TRBJ1-2
clone size: -
D gene: -
CDR3 protein: CASSFTGIYGYTF
CDR3 DNA: TGTGCCAGCAGCTTTACAGGGATCTATGGCTACACCTTC

V gene: TRBV30
J gene: TRBJ2-7
clone size: -
D gene: -
CDR3 protein: CAWSVGILTYEQYF
CDR3 DNA: TGTGCCTGGAGTGTAGGGATTCTAACCTACGAGCAGTACTTC

V gene: TRBV5-1
J gene: TRBJ2-2
clone size: -
D gene: -
CDR3 protein: CASSLAAGTNTGELFF
CDR3 DNA: TGCGCCAGCAGCTTGGCGGCCGGAACGAACACCGGGGAGCTGTTTTTT

V gene: TRBV2
J gene: TRBJ2-1
clone size: -
D gene: TRBD2
CDR3 protein: CASSEQAGVYNEQFF
CDR3 DNA: TGTGCCAGCAGTGAACAAGCGGGAGTATACAATGAGCAGTTCTTC

V gene: TRBV4-3
J gene: TRBJ1-2
clone size: -
D gene: -
CDR3 protein: CASSQTSRGGLYGYTF
CDR3 DNA: TGCGCCAGCAGCCAAACCTCAAGGGGCGGTCTGTATGGCTACACCTTC

V gene: TRBV7-7
J gene: TRBJ2-5
clone size: -
D gene: -
CDR3 protein: CASSLASTGQETQYF
CDR3 DNA: TGTGCTAGCAGCTTAGCTTCCACAGGGCAAGAGACCCAGTACTTC

V gene: TRBV27
J gene: TRBJ1-6
clone size: -
D gene: -
CDR3 protein: CASSGLTSSYNSPLHF
CDR3 DNA: TGTGCCAGCTCGGGACTTACGAGCTCCTATAATTCACCCCTCCACTTT

V gene: TRBV19
J gene: TRBJ2-1
clone size: -
D gene: -
CDR3 protein: CASSIERGGHNEQFF
CDR3 DNA: TGTGCCAGTAGTATCGAGCGAGGGGGGCACAATGAGCAGTTCTTC

V gene: TRBV6-4
J gene: TRBJ1-1
clone size: few
D gene: TRBD1
CDR3 protein: CASSASGTGGTEAFF
CDR3 DNA: TGTGCCAGCAGTGCCTCCGGGACAGGGGGGACTGAAGCTTTCTTT

V gene: TRBV6-2/TRBV6-3
J gene: TRBJ2-3
clone size: -
D gene: TRBD2
CDR3 protein: CASSDPGLGMTDTQYF
CDR3 DNA: TGTGCCAGCAGTGACCCGGGACTAGGTATGACAGATACGCAGTATTTT

V gene: TRBV5-6
J gene: TRBJ2-5
clone size: -
D gene: -
CDR3 protein: CASRGRGRGETQYF
CDR3 DNA: TGTGCCAGCAGGGGCCGTGGCAGAGGGGAGACCCAGTACTTC

V gene: TRBV7-3
J gene: TRBJ1-1
clone size: -
D gene: -
CDR3 protein: CASSLPSNTEAFF
CDR3 DNA: TGTGCCAGCAGCTTACCTTCGAACACTGAAGCTTTCTTT

V gene: TRBV5-4
J gene: TRBJ1-1
clone size: -
D gene: -
CDR3 protein: CASQFRGNTEAFF
CDR3 DNA: TGTGCCAGCCAATTCCGGGGGAACACTGAAGCTTTCTTT